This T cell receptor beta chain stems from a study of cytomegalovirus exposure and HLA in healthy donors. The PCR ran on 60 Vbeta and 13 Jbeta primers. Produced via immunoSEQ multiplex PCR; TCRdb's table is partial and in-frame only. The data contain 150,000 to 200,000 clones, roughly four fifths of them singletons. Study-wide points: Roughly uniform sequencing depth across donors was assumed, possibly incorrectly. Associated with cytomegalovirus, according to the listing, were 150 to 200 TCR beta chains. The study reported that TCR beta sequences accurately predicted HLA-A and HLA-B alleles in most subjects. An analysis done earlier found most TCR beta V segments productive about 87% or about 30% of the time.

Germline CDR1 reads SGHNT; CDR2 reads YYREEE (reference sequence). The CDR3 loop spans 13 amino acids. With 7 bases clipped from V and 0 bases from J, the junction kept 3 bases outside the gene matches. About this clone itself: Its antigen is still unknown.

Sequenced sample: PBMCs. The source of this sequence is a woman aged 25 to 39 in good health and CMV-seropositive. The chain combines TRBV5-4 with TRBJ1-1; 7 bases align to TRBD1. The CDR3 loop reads CASQGQLNTEAFF. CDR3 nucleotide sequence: TGTGCCAGCCAGGGACAGCTGAACACTGAAGCTTTCTTT.